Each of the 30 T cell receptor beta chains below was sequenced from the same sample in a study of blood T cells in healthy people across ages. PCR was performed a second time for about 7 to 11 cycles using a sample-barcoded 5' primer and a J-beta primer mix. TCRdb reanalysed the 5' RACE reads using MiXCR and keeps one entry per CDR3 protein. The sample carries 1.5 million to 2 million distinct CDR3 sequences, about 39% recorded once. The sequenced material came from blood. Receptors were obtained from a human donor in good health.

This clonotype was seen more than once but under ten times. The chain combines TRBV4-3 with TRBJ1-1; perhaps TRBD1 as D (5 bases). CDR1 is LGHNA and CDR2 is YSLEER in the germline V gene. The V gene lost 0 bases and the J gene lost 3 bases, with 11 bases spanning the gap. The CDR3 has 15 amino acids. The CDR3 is CASSQDSGGYTEAFF. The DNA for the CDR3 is TGCGCCAGCAGCCAAGATTCCGGGGGGTACACTGAAGCTTTCTTT.

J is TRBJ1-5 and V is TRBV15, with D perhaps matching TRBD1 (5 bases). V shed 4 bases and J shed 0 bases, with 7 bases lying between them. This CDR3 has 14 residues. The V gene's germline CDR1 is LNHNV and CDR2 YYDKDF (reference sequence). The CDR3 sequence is CATSKTGSNQPQHF. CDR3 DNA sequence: TGTGCCACCAGCAAAACAGGTAGCAATCAGCCCCAGCATTTT. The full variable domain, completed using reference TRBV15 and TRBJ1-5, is DAMVIQNPRYQVTQFGKPVTLSCSQTLNHNVMYWYQQKSSQAPKLLFHYYDKDFNNEADTPDNFQSRRPNTSFCFLDIRSPGLGDTAMYLCATSKTGSNQPQHFGDGTRLSIL.

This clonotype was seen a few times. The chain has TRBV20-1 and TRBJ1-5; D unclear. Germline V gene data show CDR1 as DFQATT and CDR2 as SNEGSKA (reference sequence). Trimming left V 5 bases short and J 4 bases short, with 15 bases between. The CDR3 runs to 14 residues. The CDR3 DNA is TGCAGTGCTCAGACGGGCAACAGAAATCAGCCCCAGCATTTT. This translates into CSAQTGNRNQPQHF.

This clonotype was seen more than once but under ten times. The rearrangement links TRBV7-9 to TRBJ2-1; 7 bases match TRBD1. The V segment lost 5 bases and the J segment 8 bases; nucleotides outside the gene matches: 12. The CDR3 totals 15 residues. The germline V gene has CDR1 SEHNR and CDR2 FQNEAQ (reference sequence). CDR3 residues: CASSLIRTGVYEQFF. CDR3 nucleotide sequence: TGTGCCAGCAGCCTAATTCGAACAGGGGTCTATGAGCAGTTCTTC.

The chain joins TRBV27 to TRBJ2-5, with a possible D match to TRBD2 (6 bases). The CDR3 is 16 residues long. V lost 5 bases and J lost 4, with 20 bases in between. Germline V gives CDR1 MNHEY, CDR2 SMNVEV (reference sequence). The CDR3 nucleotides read TGTGCCAGCAGTCCTTTCGAAACGACTAGTGGAGAGACCCAGTACTTC. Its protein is CASSPFETTSGETQYF.

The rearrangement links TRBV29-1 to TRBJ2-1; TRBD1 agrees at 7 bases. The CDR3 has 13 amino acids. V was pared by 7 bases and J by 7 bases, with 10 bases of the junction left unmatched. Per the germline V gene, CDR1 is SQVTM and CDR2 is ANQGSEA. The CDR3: CSASKTGSNEQFF. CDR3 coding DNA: TGCAGCGCCTCGAAGACAGGGTCGAATGAGCAGTTCTTC.

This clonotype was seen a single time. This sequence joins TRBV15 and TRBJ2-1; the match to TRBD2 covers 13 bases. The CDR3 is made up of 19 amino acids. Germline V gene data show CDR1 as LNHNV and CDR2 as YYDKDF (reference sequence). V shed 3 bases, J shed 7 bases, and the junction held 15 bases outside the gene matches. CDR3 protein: CATSRQPTSGGAKGNEQFF. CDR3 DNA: TGTGCCACCAGCAGGCAGCCTACTAGCGGGGGGGCCAAGGGGAATGAGCAGTTCTTC.

The CDR3 is CSVGSGTSEQYF. For the CDR3, the DNA is TGCAGCGTTGGTTCTGGGACGTCAGAGCAGTACTTC. V and J are TRBV29-1 and TRBJ2-7, with D tentatively TRBD1 or TRBD2 (5 bases each). Trimming removed 4 bases from V and 7 bases from J, with 14 bases in between. CDR3 size: 12 residues. The germline V gene has CDR1 SQVTM and CDR2 ANQGSEA.

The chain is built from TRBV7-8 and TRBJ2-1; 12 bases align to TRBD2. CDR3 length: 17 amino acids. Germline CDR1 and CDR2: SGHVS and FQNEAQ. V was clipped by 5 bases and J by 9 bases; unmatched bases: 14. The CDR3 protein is CASSHRLAGAFRIEQFF. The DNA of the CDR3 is TGTGCCAGCAGCCACCGACTAGCGGGGGCCTTTCGTATTGAGCAGTTCTTC.

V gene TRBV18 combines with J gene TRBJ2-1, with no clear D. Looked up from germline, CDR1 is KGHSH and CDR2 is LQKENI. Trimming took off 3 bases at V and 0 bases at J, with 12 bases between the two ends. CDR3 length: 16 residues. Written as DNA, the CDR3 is TGTGCCAGCTCACCGAAGGGTTTGAGCTCCTACAATGAGCAGTTCTTC. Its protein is CASSPKGLSSYNEQFF.

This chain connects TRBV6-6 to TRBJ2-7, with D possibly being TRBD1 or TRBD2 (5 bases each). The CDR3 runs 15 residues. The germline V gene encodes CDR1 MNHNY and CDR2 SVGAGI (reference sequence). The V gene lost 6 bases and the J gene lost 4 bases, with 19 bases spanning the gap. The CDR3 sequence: CASRDREQGEYEQYF. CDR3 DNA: TGTGCCAGCAGAGATCGTGAGCAGGGAGAGTACGAGCAGTACTTC.

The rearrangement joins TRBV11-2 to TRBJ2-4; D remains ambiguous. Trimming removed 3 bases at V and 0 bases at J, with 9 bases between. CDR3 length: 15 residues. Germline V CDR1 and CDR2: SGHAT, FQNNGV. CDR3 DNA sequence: TGTGCCAGCAGCTTCGGCAGACGAGCCAAAAACATTCAGTACTTC. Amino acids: CASSFGRRAKNIQYF.

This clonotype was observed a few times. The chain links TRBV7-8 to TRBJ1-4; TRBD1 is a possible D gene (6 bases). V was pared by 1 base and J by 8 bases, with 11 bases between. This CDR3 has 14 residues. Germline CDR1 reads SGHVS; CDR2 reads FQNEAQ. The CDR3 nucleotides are TGTGCCAGCAGCTTAGACAGGGTGGGGGAAAAACTGTTTTTT. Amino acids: CASSLDRVGEKLFF.

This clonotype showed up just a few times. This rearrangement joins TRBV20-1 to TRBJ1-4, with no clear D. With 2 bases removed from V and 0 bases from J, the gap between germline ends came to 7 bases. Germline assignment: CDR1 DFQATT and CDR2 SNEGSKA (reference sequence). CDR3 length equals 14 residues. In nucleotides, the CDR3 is TGCAGTGCTAGATGGGGTGCAACTAATGAAAAACTGTTTTTT. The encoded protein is CSARWGATNEKLFF.

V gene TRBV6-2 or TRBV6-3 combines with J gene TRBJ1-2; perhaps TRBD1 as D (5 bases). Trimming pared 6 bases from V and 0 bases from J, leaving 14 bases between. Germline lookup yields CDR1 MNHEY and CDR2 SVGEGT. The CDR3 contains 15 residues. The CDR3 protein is CASSQYSGPNYGYTF. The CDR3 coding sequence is TGTGCCAGCAGCCAATACTCGGGGCCTAACTATGGCTACACCTTC.

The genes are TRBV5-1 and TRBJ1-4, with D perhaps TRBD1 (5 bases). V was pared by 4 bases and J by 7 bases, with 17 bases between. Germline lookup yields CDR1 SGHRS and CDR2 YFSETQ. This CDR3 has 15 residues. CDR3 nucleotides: TGCGCCAGCAGCCTGGTGGGGGTTAAGGGTGAAAAACTGTTTTTT. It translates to CASSLVGVKGEKLFF.

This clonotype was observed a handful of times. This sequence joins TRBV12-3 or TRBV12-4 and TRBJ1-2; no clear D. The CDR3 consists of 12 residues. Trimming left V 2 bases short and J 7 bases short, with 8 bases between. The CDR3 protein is CASSLSSAGYTF. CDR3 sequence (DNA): TGTGCCAGCAGTTTATCCTCTGCTGGCTACACCTTC.

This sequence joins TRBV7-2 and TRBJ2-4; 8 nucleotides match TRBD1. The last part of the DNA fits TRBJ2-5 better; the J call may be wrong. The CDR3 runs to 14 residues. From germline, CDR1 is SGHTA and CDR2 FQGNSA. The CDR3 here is CTSSLGQGGETQYF. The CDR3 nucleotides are TGTACCAGCAGCCTTGGACAGGGAGGAGAGACCCAGTACTTC.

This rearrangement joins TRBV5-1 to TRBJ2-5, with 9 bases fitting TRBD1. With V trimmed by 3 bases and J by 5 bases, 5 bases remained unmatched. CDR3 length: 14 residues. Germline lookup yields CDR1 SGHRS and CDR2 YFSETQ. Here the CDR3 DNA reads TGCGCCAGCAGCTCGGGACAGGGTCCCGAGACCCAGTACTTC. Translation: CASSSGQGPETQYF.

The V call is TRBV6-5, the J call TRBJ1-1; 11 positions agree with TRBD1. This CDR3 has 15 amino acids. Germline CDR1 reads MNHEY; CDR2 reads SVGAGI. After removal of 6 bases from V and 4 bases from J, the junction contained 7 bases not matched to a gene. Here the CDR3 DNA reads TGTGCCAGCAGGAGGGACAGGGGGATAGGCACTGAAGCTTTCTTT. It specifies CASRRDRGIGTEAFF.

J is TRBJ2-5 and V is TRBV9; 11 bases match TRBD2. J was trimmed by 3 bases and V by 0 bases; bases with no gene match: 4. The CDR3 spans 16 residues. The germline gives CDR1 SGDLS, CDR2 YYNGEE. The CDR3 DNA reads TGTGCCAGCAGCGTAGCTGTTAGCGGGGGGGAAGAGACCCAGTACTTC. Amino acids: CASSVAVSGGEETQYF. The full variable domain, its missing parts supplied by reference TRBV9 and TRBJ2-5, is DSGVTQTPKHLITATGQRVTLRCSPRSGDLSVYWYQQSLDQGLQFLIQYYNGEERAKGNILERFSAQQFPDLHSELNLSSLELGDSALYFCASSVAVSGGEETQYFGPGTRLLVL.

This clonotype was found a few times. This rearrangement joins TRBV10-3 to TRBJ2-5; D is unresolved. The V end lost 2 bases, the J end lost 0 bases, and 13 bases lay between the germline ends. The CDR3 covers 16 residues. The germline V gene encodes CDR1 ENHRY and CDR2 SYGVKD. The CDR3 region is CAISEVASKYQETQYF. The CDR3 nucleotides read TGTGCCATCAGTGAGGTGGCTTCTAAGTACCAAGAGACCCAGTACTTC.

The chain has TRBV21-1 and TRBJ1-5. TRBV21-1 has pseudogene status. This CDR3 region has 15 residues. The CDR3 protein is CASSLGLASNQPQHF. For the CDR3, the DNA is TGTGCCAGCAGCCTGGGTCTCGCTAGCAATCAGCCCCAGCATTTT.

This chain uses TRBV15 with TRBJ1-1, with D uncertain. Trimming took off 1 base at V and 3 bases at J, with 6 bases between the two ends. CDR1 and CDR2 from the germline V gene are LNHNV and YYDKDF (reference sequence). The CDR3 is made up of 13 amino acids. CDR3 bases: TGTGCCACCAGCAGAGGACCCCACACTGAAGCTTTCTTT. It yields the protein CATSRGPHTEAFF.

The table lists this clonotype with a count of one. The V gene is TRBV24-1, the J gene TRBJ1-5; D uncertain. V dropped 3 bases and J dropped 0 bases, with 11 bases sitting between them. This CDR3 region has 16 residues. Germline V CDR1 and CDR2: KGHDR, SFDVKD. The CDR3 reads CATSDPSGFSNQPQHF. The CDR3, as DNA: TGTGCCACCAGTGATCCCTCAGGTTTTAGCAATCAGCCCCAGCATTTT.

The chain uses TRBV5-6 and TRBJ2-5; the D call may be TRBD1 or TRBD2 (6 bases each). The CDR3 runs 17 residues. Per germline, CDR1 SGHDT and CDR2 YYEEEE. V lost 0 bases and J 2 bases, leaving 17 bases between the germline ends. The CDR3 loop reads CASSLGSTGGLQETQYF. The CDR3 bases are TGTGCCAGCAGCTTGGGTTCGACAGGAGGGTTACAAGAGACCCAGTACTTC.

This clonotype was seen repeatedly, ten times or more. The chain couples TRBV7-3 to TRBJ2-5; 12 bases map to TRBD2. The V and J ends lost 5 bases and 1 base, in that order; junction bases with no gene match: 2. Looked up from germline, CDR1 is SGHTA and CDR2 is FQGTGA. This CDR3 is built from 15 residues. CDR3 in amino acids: CASSRTSGAQETQYF. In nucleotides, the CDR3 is TGTGCCAGCAGCCGGACTAGCGGGGCCCAAGAGACCCAGTACTTC.

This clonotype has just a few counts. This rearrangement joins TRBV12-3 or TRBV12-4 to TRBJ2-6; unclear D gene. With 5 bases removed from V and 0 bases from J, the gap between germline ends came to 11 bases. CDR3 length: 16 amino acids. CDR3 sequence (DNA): TGTGCCAGCAGTCCTCGCTCCCCCTCTGGGGCCAACGTCCTGACTTTC. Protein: CASSPRSPSGANVLTF.

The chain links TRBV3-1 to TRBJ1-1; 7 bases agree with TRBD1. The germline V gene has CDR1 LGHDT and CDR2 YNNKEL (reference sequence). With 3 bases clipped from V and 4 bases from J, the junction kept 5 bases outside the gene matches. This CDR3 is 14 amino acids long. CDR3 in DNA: TGTGCCAGCAGCCAGACGTCAGGGGGCACTGAAGCTTTCTTT. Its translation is CASSQTSGGTEAFF. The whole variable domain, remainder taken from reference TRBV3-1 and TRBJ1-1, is DTAVSQTPKYLVTQMGNDKSIKCEQNLGHDTMYWYKQDSKKFLKIMFSYNNKELIINETVPNRFSPKSPDKAHLNLHINSLELGDSAVYFCASSQTSGGTEAFFGQGTRLTVV.

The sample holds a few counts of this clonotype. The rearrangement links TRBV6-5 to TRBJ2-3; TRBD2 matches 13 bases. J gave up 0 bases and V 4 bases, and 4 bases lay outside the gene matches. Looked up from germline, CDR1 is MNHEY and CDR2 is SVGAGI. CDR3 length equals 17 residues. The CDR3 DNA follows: TGTGCCAGCAGTTCTCGGGGACTAGCGGGAAGCACAGATACGCAGTATTTT. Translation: CASSSRGLAGSTDTQYF.